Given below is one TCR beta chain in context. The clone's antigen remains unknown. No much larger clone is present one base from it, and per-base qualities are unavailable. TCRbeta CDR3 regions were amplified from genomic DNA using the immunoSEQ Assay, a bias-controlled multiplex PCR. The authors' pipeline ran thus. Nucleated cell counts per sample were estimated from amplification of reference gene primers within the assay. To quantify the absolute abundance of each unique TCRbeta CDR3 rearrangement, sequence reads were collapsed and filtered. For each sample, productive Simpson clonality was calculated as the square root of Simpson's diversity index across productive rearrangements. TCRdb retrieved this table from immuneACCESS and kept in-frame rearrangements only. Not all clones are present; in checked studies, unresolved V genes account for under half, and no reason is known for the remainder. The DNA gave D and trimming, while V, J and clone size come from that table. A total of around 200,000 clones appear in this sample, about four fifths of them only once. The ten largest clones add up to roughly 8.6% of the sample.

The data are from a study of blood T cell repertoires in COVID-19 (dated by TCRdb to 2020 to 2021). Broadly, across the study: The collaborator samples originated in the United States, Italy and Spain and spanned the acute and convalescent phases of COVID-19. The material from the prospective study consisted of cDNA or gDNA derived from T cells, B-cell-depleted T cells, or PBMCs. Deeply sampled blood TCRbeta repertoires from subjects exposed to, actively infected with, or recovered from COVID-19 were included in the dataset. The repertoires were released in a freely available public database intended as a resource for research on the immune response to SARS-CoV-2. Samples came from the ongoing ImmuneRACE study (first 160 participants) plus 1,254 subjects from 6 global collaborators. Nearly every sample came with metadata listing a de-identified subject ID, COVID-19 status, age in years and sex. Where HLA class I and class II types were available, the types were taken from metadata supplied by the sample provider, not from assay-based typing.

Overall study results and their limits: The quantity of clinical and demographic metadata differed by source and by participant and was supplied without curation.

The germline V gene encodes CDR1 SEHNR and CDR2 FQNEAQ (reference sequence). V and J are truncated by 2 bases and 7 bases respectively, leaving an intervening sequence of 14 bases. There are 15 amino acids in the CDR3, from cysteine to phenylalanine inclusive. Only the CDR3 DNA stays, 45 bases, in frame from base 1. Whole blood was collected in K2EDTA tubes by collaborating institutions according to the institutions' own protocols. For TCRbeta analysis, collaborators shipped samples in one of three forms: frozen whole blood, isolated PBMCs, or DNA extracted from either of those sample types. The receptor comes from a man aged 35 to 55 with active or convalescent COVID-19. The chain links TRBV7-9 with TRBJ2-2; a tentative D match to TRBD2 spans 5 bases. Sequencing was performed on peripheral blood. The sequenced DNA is TGTGCCAGCAGCTTAAAGGGTCTAGCCTTCGGGGAGCTGTTTTTT. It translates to CASSLKGLAFGELFF.